This T cell receptor beta chain was sequenced during a study of cytomegalovirus exposure and HLA in healthy donors. The study's findings and limits: In the 120 validation repertoires, more than 85% of cluster scores exceeded 0, per a later analysis. According to the study, 160 or so TCR beta chains were cytomegalovirus-associated.

The V gene end was trimmed by 8 bases and the J gene end by 3 bases; junction bases not matched to a gene: 1. The CDR3 spans 12 residues. Germline V gene data show CDR1 as MNHNY and CDR2 as SVGAGI (reference sequence). As concerns this clone: Its specificity is not known.

Clones were sequenced by immunoSEQ multiplex PCR, and TCRdb holds only the in-frame ones, with some missing. The repertoire consists of over 200,000 clones, with more than 75% occurring once and the leading ten covering 2% to 2.5%. The V and J genes are TRBV6-6 and TRBJ2-3, with TRBD2 matching 8 bases. The TCR comes from a young woman in good health and CMV-seropositive. The sequencing sample was made of PBMCs. The CDR3 spells CASGLATDTQYF. CDR3 nucleotides: TGTGCCAGCGGACTAGCAACAGATACGCAGTATTTT.